This T cell receptor (beta chain) was observed in a study of T cells after yellow fever vaccination. Whole-study results and caveats: Post-booster repertoires contained most primary-vaccination clones again (around 97% CD4, over 70% CD8).

In making TCR cDNA, 5'RACE template switching added a universal primer site and UMIs to it. From the 5' RACE reads, TCRdb called clonotypes with MiXCR, one entry per CDR3 protein. In the table there are 250,000 or so distinct CDR3 sequences, around 3.5% of which are singletons. Turning to this clonotype: The antigen is not known.

The germline V gene has CDR1 SGDLS and CDR2 YYNGEE. The CDR3 is made up of 18 amino acids. Trimming left V 0 bases short and J 5 bases short, with 20 bases between. The sequence was obtained from a young man who received the YFV17D yellow fever vaccine. The gene calls are TRBV9 and TRBJ2-2; D is unresolved. Sequenced material: PBMCs, taken 15 days after the yellow fever booster vaccination. The CDR3 sequence: CASSVALFPGVLTGELFF. Written as DNA, the CDR3 is TGTGCCAGCAGCGTAGCGTTATTCCCCGGTGTCCTTACCGGGGAGCTGTTTTTT.